This note documents a single T cell receptor (beta chain) sequence. This entry comes from a study of blood T cell repertoires in COVID-19. The germline V gene has CDR1 WNHNN and CDR2 SYGVQD (reference sequence). After removal of 7 bases from V and 7 bases from J, the junction contained 16 bases not matched to a gene. The CDR3 is 18 residues long. Measured with immunoSEQ multiplex PCR; TCRdb has only the in-frame clones, and not every one. This sample has some 210,000 clones, with approximately 90% found just once. Sequencing was done on a sample of peripheral blood. The TCR was taken from a man in his sixties with COVID-19, enrolled during active disease. V gene TRBV10-1 combines with J gene TRBJ2-1, with TRBD2 identical over 13 bases. The DNA for the CDR3 is TGCGCCAGCATTCTGACTAGCGGGAGGACCGGAGGGAGTAATGAGCAGTTCTTC. This sequence encodes CASILTSGRTGGSNEQFF.